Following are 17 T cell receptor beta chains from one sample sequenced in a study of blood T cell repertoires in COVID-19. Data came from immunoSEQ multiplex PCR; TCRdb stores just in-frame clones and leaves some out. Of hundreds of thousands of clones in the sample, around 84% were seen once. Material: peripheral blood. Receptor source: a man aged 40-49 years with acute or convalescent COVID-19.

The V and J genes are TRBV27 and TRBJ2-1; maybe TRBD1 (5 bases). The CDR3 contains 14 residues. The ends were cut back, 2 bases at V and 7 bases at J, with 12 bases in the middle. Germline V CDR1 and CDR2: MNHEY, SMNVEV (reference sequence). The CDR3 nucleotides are TGTGCCAGCAGTTTAACTGGGGCGGAAAATGAGCAGTTCTTC. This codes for CASSLTGAENEQFF.

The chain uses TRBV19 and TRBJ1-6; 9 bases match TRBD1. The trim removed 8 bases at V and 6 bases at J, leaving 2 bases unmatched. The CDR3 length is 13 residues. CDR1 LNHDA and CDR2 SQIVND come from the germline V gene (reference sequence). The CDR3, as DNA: TGTGCCAGTGGGACAGGGACTAATTCACCCCTCCACTTT. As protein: CASGTGTNSPLHF.

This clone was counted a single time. The CDR3 DNA is TGTGCCAGCTCACCGTCCTTGGGTAGCGCCTACGAGCAGTACTTC. Encoded protein: CASSPSLGSAYEQYF. The chain employs TRBV18 and TRBJ2-7, with D perhaps TRBD2 (5 bases). Trimming shortened V by 3 bases and J by 2 bases, and 14 bases separated the two germline ends. This CDR3 region has 15 residues. The V gene's germline CDR1 is KGHSH and CDR2 LQKENI.

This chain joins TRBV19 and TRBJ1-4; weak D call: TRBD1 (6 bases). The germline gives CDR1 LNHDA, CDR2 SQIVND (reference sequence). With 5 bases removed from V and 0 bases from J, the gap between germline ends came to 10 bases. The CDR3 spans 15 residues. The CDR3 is CASSLRQATNEKLFF. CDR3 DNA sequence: TGTGCCAGTAGTCTACGACAGGCAACTAATGAAAAACTGTTTTTT.

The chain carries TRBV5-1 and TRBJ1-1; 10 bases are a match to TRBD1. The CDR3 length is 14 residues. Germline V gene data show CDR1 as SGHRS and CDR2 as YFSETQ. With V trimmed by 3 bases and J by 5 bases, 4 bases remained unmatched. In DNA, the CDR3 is TGCGCCAGCAGCTCCGGGACAGGGGAGACTGAAGCTTTCTTT. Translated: CASSSGTGETEAFF. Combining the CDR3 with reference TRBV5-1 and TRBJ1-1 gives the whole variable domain KAGVTQTPRYLIKTRGQQVTLSCSPISGHRSVSWYQQTPGQGLQFLFEYFSETQRNKGNFPGRFSGRQFSNSRSEMNVSTLELGDSALYLCASSSGTGETEAFFGQGTRLTVV.

The DNA for the CDR3 is TGTGCCAGCAGCTTACCCGTTACGGGGACCCAGTACTTC. Protein product: CASSLPVTGTQYF. This chain links TRBV7-9 with TRBJ2-5; D not resolved. This CDR3 region has 13 residues. Germline values: CDR1 SEHNR, CDR2 FQNEAQ (reference sequence). V lost 2 bases and J lost 7, with 11 bases in between.

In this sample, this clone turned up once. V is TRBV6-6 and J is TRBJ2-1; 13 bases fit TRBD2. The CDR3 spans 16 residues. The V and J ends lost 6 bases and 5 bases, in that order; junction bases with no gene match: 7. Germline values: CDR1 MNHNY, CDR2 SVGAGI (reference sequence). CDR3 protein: CASSRLAGGSHNEQFF. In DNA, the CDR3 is TGTGCCAGCAGCAGACTAGCGGGGGGATCTCACAATGAGCAGTTCTTC.

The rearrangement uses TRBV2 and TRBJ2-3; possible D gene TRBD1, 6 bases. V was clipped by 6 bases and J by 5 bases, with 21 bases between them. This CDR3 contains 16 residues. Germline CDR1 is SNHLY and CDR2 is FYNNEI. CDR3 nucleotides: TGTGCCAGCAGGAAAGGGGGTCGAACAGGTCAAGATACGCAGTATTTT. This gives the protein CASRKGGRTGQDTQYF.

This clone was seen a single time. CDR3 nucleotides: TGTGCCAGCAGCTCGGAGCTGTCGATGAACACTGAAGCTTTCTTT. It codes for CASSSELSMNTEAFF. The chain employs TRBV5-4 and TRBJ1-1; D uncertain. The CDR3 consists of 15 residues. Germline loops: CDR1 SGHNT, CDR2 YYREEE (reference sequence). Trimming cost V 3 bases and J 0 bases, with 12 bases left between them.

The CDR3 protein is CASSETGLKRSGYTF. In nucleotides, the CDR3 is TGTGCCAGCAGTGAGACAGGCCTTAAAAGGAGTGGCTACACCTTC. The V and J genes are TRBV28 and TRBJ1-2; tentatively, D is TRBD1 (6 bases). V was cut by 5 bases and J by 7 bases, with 20 bases left in between. CDR3 length equals 15 residues. Looked up from germline, CDR1 is MDHEN and CDR2 is SYDVKM.

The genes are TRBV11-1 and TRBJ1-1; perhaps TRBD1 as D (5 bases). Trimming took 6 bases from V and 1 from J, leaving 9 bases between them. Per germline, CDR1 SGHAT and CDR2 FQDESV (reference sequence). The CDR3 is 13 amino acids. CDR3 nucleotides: TGTGCCAGCAGTGTTACAGGGAACACTGAAGCTTTCTTT. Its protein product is CASSVTGNTEAFF. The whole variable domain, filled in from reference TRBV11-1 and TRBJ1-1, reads EAEVAQSPRYKITEKSQAVAFWCDPISGHATLYWYRQILGQGPELLVQFQDESVVDDSQLPKDRFSAERLKGVDSTLKIQPAELGDSAMYLCASSVTGNTEAFFGQGTRLTVV.

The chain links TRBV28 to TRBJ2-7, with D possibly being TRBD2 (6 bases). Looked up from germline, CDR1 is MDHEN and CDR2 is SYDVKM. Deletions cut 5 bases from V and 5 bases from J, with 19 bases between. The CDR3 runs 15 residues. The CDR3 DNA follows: TGTGCCAGCAGTCTTACCGGGACTTTGGGCAACGAGCAGTACTTC. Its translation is CASSLTGTLGNEQYF.

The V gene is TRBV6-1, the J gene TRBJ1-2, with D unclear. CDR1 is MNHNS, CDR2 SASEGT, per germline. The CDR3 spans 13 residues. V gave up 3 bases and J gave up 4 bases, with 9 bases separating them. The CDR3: CASSEDGLYGYTF. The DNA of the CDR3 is TGTGCCAGCAGTGAGGACGGACTCTATGGCTACACCTTC.

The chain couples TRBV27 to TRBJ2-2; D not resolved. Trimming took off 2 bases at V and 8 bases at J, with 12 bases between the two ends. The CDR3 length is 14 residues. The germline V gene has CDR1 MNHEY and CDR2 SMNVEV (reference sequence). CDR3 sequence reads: CASSLDLPTGELFF. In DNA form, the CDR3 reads TGTGCCAGCAGTTTAGATTTGCCCACAGGGGAGCTGTTTTTT.

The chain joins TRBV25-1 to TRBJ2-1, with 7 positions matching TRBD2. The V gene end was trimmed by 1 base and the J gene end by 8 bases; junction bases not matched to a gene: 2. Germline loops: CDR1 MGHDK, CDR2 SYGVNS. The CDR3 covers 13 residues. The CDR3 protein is CASSESGGDEQFF. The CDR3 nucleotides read TGTGCCAGCAGTGAATCGGGGGGAGATGAGCAGTTCTTC. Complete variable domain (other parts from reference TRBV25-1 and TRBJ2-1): EADIYQTPRYLVIGTGKKITLECSQTMGHDKMYWYQQDPGMELHLIHYSYGVNSTEKGDLSSESTVSRIRTEHFPLTLESARPSHTSQYLCASSESGGDEQFFGPGTRLTVL.

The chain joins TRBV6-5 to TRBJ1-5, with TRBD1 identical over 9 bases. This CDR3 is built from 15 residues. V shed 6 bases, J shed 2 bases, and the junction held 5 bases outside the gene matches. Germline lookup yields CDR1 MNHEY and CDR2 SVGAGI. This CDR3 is CASSRTGGGNQPQHF. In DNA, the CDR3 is TGTGCCAGCAGCCGTACAGGGGGCGGCAATCAGCCCCAGCATTTT.

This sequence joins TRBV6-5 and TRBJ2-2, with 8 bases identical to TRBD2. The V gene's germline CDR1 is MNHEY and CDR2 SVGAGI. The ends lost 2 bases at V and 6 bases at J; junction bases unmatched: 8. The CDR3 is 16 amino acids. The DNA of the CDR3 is TGTGCCAGCAGTTACGGGCAGCGGGGGCGGTCCGGGGAGCTGTTTTTT. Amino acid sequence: CASSYGQRGRSGELFF.